The 10 T cell receptor beta chains given below trace back to one sample, sequenced in a study of T cell clonality in common variable immunodeficiency. Study-level findings and limits: Common variable immunodeficiency TCR beta sequences reportedly had fewer deletions and N-nucleotide insertions.

Clones were sequenced by immunoSEQ multiplex PCR, and TCRdb holds only the in-frame ones, with some missing. Reported are over a thousand clones, none seen only once; the ten largest carry more than 30%. These receptors' targets are unknown. The sample taken for sequencing was peripheral blood mononuclear cells. The receptors stem from a human donor with common variable immunodeficiency.

This clone was observed a few times. The sequenced fragment ends 3 residues before the CDR3 boundary, so the rest is inferred from the germline J gene. The V and J genes are TRBV7-9 and TRBJ2-7; TRBD1 agrees at 7 bases. The germline gives CDR1 SEHNR, CDR2 FQNEAQ (reference sequence). Unmatched junction bases numbered 7, after V lost 6 bases and J lost 2 bases. The CDR3 covers 14 residues. CDR3 bases read: TGTGCCAGCAGAAGCTCCGGACAGGCCTACGAG. Amino acids: CASRSSGQAYE. The full CDR3 is CASRSSGQAYEQYF.

This clone was seen a handful of times. Read coverage stops 3 residues before the CDR3 terminus; the germline J gene supplies the remainder. The chain combines TRBV5-1 with TRBJ1-3; no firm D call. This CDR3 comprises 17 residues. The V end lost 0 bases, the J end lost 0 bases, and 13 bases lay between the germline ends. Germline V gene lookup returns CDR1 SGHRS and CDR2 YFSETQ. The CDR3 sequence: CASSLGKVAYSGNTIYF. The covered CDR3 bases are TGCGCCAGCAGCTTGGGCAAGGTCGCATACTCTGGAAACACC. The full variable domain, with the rest looked up from reference TRBV5-1 and TRBJ1-3, is KAGVTQTPRYLIKTRGQQVTLSCSPISGHRSVSWYQQTPGQGLQFLFEYFSETQRNKGNFPGRFSGRQFSNSRSEMNVSTLELGDSALYLCASSLGKVAYSGNTIYFGEGSWLTVV.

By proportion, this clone is medium-sized (0.01 to 0.1%). The sequenced fragment ends 3 residues before the CDR3 boundary, so the rest is inferred from the germline J gene. The chain couples TRBV20-1 to TRBJ2-2; D remains ambiguous. The V and J ends lost 6 bases and 4 bases respectively, with 9 bases between them. CDR1 is DFQATT, CDR2 SNEGSKA, per germline (reference sequence). The CDR3 sequence is 12 residues long. CDR3 DNA (partial): TGCAGTGCCCTGGTACTCACCGGGGAG. It yields the protein CSALVLTGE. The CDR3 reads in full as CSALVLTGELFF.

On this clone: Read data end 3 residues before the CDR3 end; the end is taken from the germline J gene. The gene calls are TRBV7-8 and TRBJ1-6; TRBD1 matches 9 bases. This CDR3 is 15 amino acids long. Germline values: CDR1 SGHVS, CDR2 FQNEAQ. V was clipped by 4 bases and J by 7 bases; unmatched bases: 5. CDR3: CASSSTGTGNSPLHF. The CDR3 bases that were read are TGTGCCAGCAGCTCCACCGGGACAGGGAATTCACCC.

This clone is medium-sized within its sample. The CDR3 end falls 3 residues outside the read, so it is completed with the germline J gene. The rearrangement links TRBV29-1 to TRBJ1-1; 9 nucleotides align to TRBD1. The germline CDR1 and CDR2 sequences are SQVTM and ANQGSEA. This CDR3 has 12 residues. J was trimmed by 7 bases and V by 5 bases; bases with no gene match: 5. CDR3 DNA, as far as it was read: TGCAGCGTTAATACAGGGGGCAGTGAA. Its protein is CSVNTGGSE. The whole CDR3 is CSVNTGGSEAFF.

This clone came up a few times. The read ends 3 residues before the CDR3 terminus; that terminus is restored from the germline J gene. The chain has TRBV30 and TRBJ1-2, with D perhaps TRBD1 (5 bases). Deletions cut 1 base from V and 0 bases from J, with 9 bases between. CDR1 GTSNPN and CDR2 SVGIG come from the germline V gene (reference sequence). This CDR3 comprises 14 residues. This chain's CDR3 is CAWSARGANYGYTF. Incomplete CDR3 DNA: TGTGCCTGGAGTGCTAGGGGAGCTAACTATGGC.

This clone is medium-sized by share. The CDR3 end falls 3 residues outside the read, so it is completed with the germline J gene. V and J are TRBV19 and TRBJ1-6; 9 positions agree with TRBD1. The germline gives CDR1 LNHDA, CDR2 SQIVND (reference sequence). There are 15 residues in the CDR3. The V gene end was trimmed by 6 bases and the J gene end by 6 bases; junction bases not matched to a gene: 6. Partial CDR3 DNA: TGTGCCAGTAGCCTGAAGGACAGGGGTAATTCACCC. It is translated as CASSLKDRGNSP. The full CDR3 is CASSLKDRGNSPLHF. Together with reference TRBV19 and TRBJ1-6, the CDR3 gives the full variable domain: DGGITQSPKYLFRKEGQNVTLSCEQNLNHDAMYWYRQDPGQGLRLIYYSQIVNDFQKGDIAEGYSVSREKKESFPLTVTSAQKNPTAFYLCASSLKDRGNSPLHFGNGTRLTVT.

A few counts support this clone. The CDR3 goes on 3 residues after the read ends, and that part is filled in from the germline J gene. The gene calls are TRBV2 and TRBJ2-1, with 8 nucleotides matching TRBD2. The CDR3 runs to 15 residues. The junction had 7 bases not matched to a gene; V was cut back by 7 bases and J by 2 bases. The V gene's germline CDR1 is SNHLY and CDR2 FYNNEI. The CDR3 here is CASNLSGEPYNEQFF. The part of the CDR3 DNA that was read is TGTGCCAGCAACCTTAGCGGGGAACCCTACAATGAG.

This clone was recorded a few times. Read data end 3 residues before the CDR3 end; the end is taken from the germline J gene. This chain joins TRBV30 and TRBJ2-5, with 13 bases matching TRBD2. In germline, CDR1 is GTSNPN, CDR2 SVGIG (reference sequence). This CDR3 comprises 17 residues. The ends lost 4 bases at V and 5 bases at J; junction bases unmatched: 13. CDR3 amino acids: CAWTVQRTSGRGETQYF. Partial CDR3 DNA: TGTGCCTGGACAGTACAGAGGACTAGCGGGAGAGGGGAGACC.

About this clone itself: The CDR3 is cut off 3 residues early in the read; its end comes from the germline J gene. This chain links TRBV19 with TRBJ2-1; 7 nucleotides match TRBD1. The CDR3 is made up of 13 amino acids. After removal of 6 bases from V and 4 bases from J, the junction contained 3 bases not matched to a gene. Germline CDR1 reads LNHDA; CDR2 reads SQIVND (reference sequence). The part of the CDR3 DNA that was read is TGTGCCAGTAGCGGGACAGCTTACAATGAG. Translated: CASSGTAYNE. The entire CDR3 sequence reads CASSGTAYNEQFF. Complete variable domain (other parts from reference TRBV19 and TRBJ2-1): DGGITQSPKYLFRKEGQNVTLSCEQNLNHDAMYWYRQDPGQGLRLIYYSQIVNDFQKGDIAEGYSVSREKKESFPLTVTSAQKNPTAFYLCASSGTAYNEQFFGPGTRLTVL.